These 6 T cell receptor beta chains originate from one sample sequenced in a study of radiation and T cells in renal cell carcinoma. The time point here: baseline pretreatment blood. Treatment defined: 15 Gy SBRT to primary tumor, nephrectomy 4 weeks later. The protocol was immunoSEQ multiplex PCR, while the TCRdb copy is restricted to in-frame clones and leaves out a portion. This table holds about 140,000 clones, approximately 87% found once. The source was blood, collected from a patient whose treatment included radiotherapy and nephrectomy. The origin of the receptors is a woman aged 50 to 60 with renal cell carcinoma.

The CDR3 sequence is CASSIGMGQGLMNTEAFF. In DNA form, the CDR3 reads TGTGCCAGCAGCATTGGTATGGGACAGGGACTAATGAACACTGAAGCTTTCTTT. The chain is built from TRBV5-4 and TRBJ1-1; TRBD1 aligns across 9 bases. The V gene end was trimmed by 4 bases and the J gene end by 0 bases; junction bases not matched to a gene: 13. The CDR3 covers 18 residues. In germline, CDR1 is SGHNT, CDR2 YYREEE (reference sequence).

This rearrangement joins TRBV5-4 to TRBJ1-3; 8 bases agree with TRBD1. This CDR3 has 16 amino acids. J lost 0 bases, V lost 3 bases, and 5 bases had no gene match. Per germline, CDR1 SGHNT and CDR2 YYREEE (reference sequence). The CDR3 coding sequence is TGTGCCAGCAGCTCGACAGGGGCTCGCTCTGGAAACACCATATATTTT. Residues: CASSSTGARSGNTIYF.

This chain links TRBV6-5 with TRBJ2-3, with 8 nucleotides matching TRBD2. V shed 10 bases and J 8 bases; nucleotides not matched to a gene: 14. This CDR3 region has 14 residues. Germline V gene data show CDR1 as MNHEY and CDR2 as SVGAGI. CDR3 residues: CATQRGLRYGTQYF. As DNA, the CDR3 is TGTGCCACCCAGCGGGGGCTGCGTTATGGTACGCAGTATTTT.

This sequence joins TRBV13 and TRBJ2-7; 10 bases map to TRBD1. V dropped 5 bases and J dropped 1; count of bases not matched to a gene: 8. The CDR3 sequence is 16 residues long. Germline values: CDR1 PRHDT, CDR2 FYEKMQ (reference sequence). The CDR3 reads CASSPNPGQGSYEQYF. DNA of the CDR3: TGTGCCAGCAGCCCAAATCCGGGACAGGGGTCCTACGAGCAGTACTTC.

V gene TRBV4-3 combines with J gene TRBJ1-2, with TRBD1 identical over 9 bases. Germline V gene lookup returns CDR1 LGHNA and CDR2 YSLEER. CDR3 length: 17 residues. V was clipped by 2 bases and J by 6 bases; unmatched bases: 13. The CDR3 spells CASSQTGGHPSPHGYTF. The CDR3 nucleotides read TGCGCCAGCAGCCAAACAGGGGGCCATCCCTCGCCTCATGGCTACACCTTC.

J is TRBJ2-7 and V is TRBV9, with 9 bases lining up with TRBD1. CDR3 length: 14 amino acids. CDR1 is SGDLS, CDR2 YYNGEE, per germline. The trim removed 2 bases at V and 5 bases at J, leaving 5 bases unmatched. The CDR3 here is CASSVRDRGDEQYF. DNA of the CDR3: TGTGCCAGCAGCGTGAGAGACAGGGGGGACGAGCAGTACTTC.